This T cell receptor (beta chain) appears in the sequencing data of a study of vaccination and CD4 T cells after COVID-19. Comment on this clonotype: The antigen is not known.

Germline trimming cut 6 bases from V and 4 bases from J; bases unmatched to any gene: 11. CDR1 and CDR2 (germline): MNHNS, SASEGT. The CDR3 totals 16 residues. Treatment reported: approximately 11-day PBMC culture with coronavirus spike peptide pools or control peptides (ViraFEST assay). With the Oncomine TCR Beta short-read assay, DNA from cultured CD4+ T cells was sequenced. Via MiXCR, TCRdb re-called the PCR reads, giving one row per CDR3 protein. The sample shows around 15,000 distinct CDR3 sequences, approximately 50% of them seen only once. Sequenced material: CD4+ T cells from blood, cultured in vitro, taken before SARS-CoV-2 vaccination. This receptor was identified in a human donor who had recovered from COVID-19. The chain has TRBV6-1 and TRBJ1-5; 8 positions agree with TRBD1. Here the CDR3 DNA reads TGTGCCAGCAGGGAACTCAGGGGGCGCGGGAATCAGCCCCAGCATTTT. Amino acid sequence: CASRELRGRGNQPQHF.